This TCR beta chain was captured in a study of shared clonotypes between healthy human individuals. Study-level results: It was the non-shared clonotypes that had lower generation probabilities than clonotypes shared by all four donors.

Concerning this clone itself: Its antigen is unknown. The sample carries other DNA sequences with the same CDR3.

Trimming pared 2 bases from V and 4 bases from J, leaving 8 bases between. This CDR3 is built from 12 residues. CDR1 is GTSNPN, CDR2 SVGIG, per germline (reference sequence). The DNA input per sorted-subset replicate PCR was 150 to 200 ng, corresponding to tens of thousands of T cell genomes. Data came from immunoSEQ multiplex PCR; TCRdb stores just in-frame clones and leaves some out. This sample has around 980,000 clones, with around three quarters found just once. Donors were healthy HIV-negative adults without recently reported acute infections or vaccinations. The split of CD4+ cells yielded CD45RA+ naive and CD45RA-negative memory subsets.

V usage is TRBV30 and J usage is TRBJ1-2, with D unresolved. Sequenced input: memory CD4+ T cells from PBMCs. As to subset: CD45RA-negative fraction. This receptor was identified in a man aged 18 to 29 in good health. Some clones in this sample may be carry-over from other donors' samples. For the CDR3, the DNA is TGTGCCTGGAGTCCCGGTAGCTATGGCTACACCTTC. This encodes CAWSPGSYGYTF.